This TCR beta chain was recovered during a study of glioma-infiltrating T cells after dendritic cell vaccination. Data came from immunoSEQ multiplex PCR; TCRdb stores just in-frame clones and leaves some out. The data contain tens of thousands of clones, around four fifths of them singletons. CDR3 length equals 16 residues. CDR1 is SEHNR and CDR2 is FQNEAQ in the germline V gene (reference sequence). Trimming removed 5 bases at V and 7 bases at J, with 18 bases between. This clone turned up a few times. The chain has TRBV7-9 and TRBJ1-6, with D tentatively TRBD1 (6 bases). This receptor was obtained from a human donor with glioblastoma. Sequenced here: blood, sampled before dendritic cell vaccination. The CDR3 here is CASSTPTGLGNSPLHF. In nucleotides, the CDR3 is TGTGCCAGCAGCACCCCGACAGGCCTGGGCAATTCACCCCTCCACTTT.